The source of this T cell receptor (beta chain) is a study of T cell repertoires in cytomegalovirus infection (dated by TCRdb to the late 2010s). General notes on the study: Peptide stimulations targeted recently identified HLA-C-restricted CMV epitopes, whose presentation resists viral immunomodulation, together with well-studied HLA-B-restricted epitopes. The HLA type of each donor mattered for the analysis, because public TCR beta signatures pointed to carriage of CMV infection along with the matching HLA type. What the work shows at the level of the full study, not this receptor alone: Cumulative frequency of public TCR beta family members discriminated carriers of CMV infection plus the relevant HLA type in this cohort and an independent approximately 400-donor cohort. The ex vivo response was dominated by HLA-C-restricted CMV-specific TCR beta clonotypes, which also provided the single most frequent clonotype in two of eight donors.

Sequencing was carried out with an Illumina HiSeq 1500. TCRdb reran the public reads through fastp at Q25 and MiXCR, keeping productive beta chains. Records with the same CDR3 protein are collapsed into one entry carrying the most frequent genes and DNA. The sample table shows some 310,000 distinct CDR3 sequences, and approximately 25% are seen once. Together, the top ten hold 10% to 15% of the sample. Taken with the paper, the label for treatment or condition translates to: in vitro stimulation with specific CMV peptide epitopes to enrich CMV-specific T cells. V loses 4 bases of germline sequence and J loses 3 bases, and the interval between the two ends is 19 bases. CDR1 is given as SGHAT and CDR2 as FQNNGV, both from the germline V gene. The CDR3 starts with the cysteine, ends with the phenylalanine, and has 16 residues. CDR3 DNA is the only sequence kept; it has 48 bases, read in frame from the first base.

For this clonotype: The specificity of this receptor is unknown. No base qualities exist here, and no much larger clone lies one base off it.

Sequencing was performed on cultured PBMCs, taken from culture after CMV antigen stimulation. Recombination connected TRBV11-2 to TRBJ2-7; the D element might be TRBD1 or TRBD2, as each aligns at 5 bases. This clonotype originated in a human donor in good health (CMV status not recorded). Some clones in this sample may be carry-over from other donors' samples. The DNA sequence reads TGTGCCAGCAGCTGGGGGTCCCGGGGAGATGTCTACGAGCAGTACTTC. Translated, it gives CASSWGSRGDVYEQYF.